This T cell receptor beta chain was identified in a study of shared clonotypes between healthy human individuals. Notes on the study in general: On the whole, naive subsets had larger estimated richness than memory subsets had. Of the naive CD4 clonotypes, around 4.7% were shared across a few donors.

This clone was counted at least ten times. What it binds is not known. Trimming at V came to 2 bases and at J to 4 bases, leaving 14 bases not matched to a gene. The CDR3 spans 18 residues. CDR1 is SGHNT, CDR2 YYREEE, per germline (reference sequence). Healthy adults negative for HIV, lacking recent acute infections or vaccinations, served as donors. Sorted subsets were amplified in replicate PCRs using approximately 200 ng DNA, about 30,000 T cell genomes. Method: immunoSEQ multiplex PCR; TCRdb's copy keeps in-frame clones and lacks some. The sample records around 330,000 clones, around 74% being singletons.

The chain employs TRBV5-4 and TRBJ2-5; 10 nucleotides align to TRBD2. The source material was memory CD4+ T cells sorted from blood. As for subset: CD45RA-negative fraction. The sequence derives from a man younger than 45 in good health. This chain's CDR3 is CASSFLRGSGRASETQYF. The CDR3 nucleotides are TGTGCCAGCAGCTTCCTCCGGGGAAGCGGGAGGGCCTCAGAGACCCAGTACTTC.